The 14 T cell receptor beta chains given below trace back to one sample, sequenced in a study of vaccination effects on CD4 cells after COVID-19 (dated by TCRdb to 2021 to 2024). These TCRs' antigens remain unknown. Preparation of the library involved the immunoSEQ multiplex PCR assay. TCRdb stores this immuneACCESS table with in-frame sequences only. Part of the clones is absent; in the studies checked, under half of the shortfall reflects unresolved V genes, and no reason is known for the rest. The sample contains 40,000 to 60,000 clones, approximately 74% of them found a single time. The ten most abundant clones make up roughly 8.8% of the sample. After around 10 days of culture, CD4+ T cells were isolated with the EasySep CD4+ T cell isolation kit. This sample comprised CD4+ T cells from PBMCs cultured without peptide, obtained before COVID-19 vaccination. The receptors stem from a human donor who had a prior SARS-CoV-2 infection.

The chain combines TRBV5-4 with TRBJ1-1; 9 positions match TRBD1. The germline V gene encodes CDR1 SGHNT and CDR2 YYREEE (reference sequence). The CDR3 contains 16 residues. After removal of 3 bases from V and 5 bases from J, the junction contained 11 bases not matched to a gene. CDR3 residues: CASSSAKQGAETEAFF. DNA for the CDR3: TGTGCCAGCAGCTCCGCAAAACAGGGGGCTGAGACTGAAGCTTTCTTT. The full variable domain, rest sourced from reference TRBV5-4 and TRBJ1-1, is ETGVTQSPTHLIKTRGQQVTLRCSSQSGHNTVSWYQQALGQGPQFIFQYYREEENGRGNFPPRFSGLQFPNYSSELNVNALELDDSALYLCASSSAKQGAETEAFFGQGTRLTVV.

This clone came up once. The chain links TRBV25-1 to TRBJ2-3; a possible D gene is TRBD1 (6 bases). This CDR3 has 14 amino acids. Germline CDR1 MGHDK, CDR2 SYGVNS. The V end lost 2 bases, the J end lost 7 bases, and 13 bases lay between the germline ends. CDR3: CASSEGTNRNTQYF. As DNA, the CDR3 is TGTGCCAGCAGTGAAGGGACAAATCGGAATACGCAGTATTTT. The whole variable domain, filled in from reference TRBV25-1 and TRBJ2-3, reads EADIYQTPRYLVIGTGKKITLECSQTMGHDKMYWYQQDPGMELHLIHYSYGVNSTEKGDLSSESTVSRIRTEHFPLTLESARPSHTSQYLCASSEGTNRNTQYFGPGTRLTVL.

The chain recombines TRBV18 with TRBJ2-7; the D is unclear. Trimming removed 0 bases at V and 2 bases at J, with 11 bases between. The germline gives CDR1 KGHSH, CDR2 LQKENI. CDR3 length: 15 residues. The CDR3, as DNA: TGTGCCAGCTCACCACCGAAAGGGTTCGCCTACGAGCAGTACTTC. It encodes CASSPPKGFAYEQYF.

The chain is built from TRBV19 and TRBJ1-5; D is undetermined. Trimming removed 2 bases from V and 2 bases from J, with 10 bases in between. Per germline, CDR1 LNHDA and CDR2 SQIVND (reference sequence). CDR3 length equals 15 residues. The CDR3 nucleotides are TGTGCCAGTAGTATAACTCCAGAAGGCAATCAGCCCCAGCATTTT. Encoded protein: CASSITPEGNQPQHF.

V is TRBV2 and J is TRBJ2-1; D ambiguous. With 9 bases removed from V and 0 bases from J, the gap between germline ends came to 12 bases. Germline loops: CDR1 SNHLY, CDR2 FYNNEI. The CDR3 consists of 14 residues. The CDR3 sequence is CASYSTYSYNEQFF. The CDR3 DNA reads TGTGCCAGTTATTCGACTTACTCCTACAATGAGCAGTTCTTC.

This clone has just one count. V is TRBV5-5 and J is TRBJ1-1; no firm D call. CDR1 and CDR2 from the germline V gene are SGHKS and YYEKEE (reference sequence). The CDR3 has 14 residues. The germline V and J ends were trimmed by 4 bases and 3 bases, with 13 bases remaining between them. The CDR3 protein is CASSPVSMDTEAFF. The CDR3 region has the DNA TGTGCCAGCAGCCCCGTATCCATGGACACTGAAGCTTTCTTT.

The chain carries TRBV4-1 and TRBJ2-6; D might be TRBD2 (5 bases). CDR3 length equals 17 residues. In germline, CDR1 is MGHRA, CDR2 YSYEKL. The V gene lost 4 bases and the J gene lost 0 bases, with 13 bases spanning the gap. The CDR3 sequence is CASSPRADFSGANVLTF. For the CDR3, the DNA is TGCGCCAGCAGCCCTCGGGCGGACTTCTCTGGGGCCAACGTCCTGACTTTC.

This clone was seen only once. The chain is built from TRBV6-1 and TRBJ1-3; no clear D gene. CDR1 MNHNS and CDR2 SASEGT come from the germline V gene. Trimming cost V 1 base and J 1 base, with 8 bases left between them. The CDR3 is made up of 15 amino acids. CDR3 loop: CASSEGPRSGNTIYF. The CDR3 nucleotides are TGTGCCAGCAGTGAAGGTCCCCGATCTGGAAACACCATATATTTT.

V gene TRBV19 combines with J gene TRBJ2-7; 7 bases agree with TRBD1. CDR3 length: 14 residues. The germline V gene has CDR1 LNHDA and CDR2 SQIVND (reference sequence). After removal of 3 bases from V and 2 bases from J, the junction contained 4 bases not matched to a gene. CDR3 nucleotides: TGTGCCAGTAGTATTCCGGGACAGACCTACGAGCAGTACTTC. Its protein is CASSIPGQTYEQYF.

V and J are TRBV28 and TRBJ2-7; TRBD1 might be the D (6 bases). Germline CDR1 MDHEN, CDR2 SYDVKM. This CDR3 region has 18 residues. Trimming shortened V by 6 bases and J by 3 bases, and 27 bases separated the two germline ends. The CDR3 bases are TGTGCCAGCAGGCCCTACGCCCAGGGGAACACCCGGGGCTACGAGCAGTACTTC. Its translation: CASRPYAQGNTRGYEQYF.

The chain couples TRBV11-3 to TRBJ2-1; D is unresolved. CDR3 length equals 14 residues. The V gene lost 5 bases and the J gene lost 5 bases, with 13 bases spanning the gap. Germline CDR1 and CDR2: SGHNT and YENEEA. The CDR3 region is CASSPRFNNNEQFF. CDR3 sequence (DNA): TGTGCCAGCAGCCCGCGCTTTAATAACAATGAGCAGTTCTTC. Using reference TRBV11-3 and TRBJ2-1 for the parts outside the CDR3, the full variable domain is EAGVVQSPRYKIIEKKQPVAFWCNPISGHNTLYWYLQNLGQGPELLIRYENEEAVDDSQLPKDRFSAERLKGVDSTLKIQPAELGDSAVYLCASSPRFNNNEQFFGPGTRLTVL.

This chain uses TRBV7-2 with TRBJ1-5; possible D gene TRBD1, 5 bases. V was trimmed by 2 bases and J by 6 bases, leaving 14 bases between them. The CDR3 consists of 15 residues. The V gene's germline CDR1 is SGHTA and CDR2 FQGNSA. The CDR3 DNA follows: TGTGCCAGCAGCTTATTATCCCTGGGGGGTCAGCCCCAGCATTTT. This encodes CASSLLSLGGQPQHF. The full variable domain, its missing parts supplied by reference TRBV7-2 and TRBJ1-5, is GAGVSQSPSNKVTEKGKDVELRCDPISGHTALYWYRQSLGQGLEFLIYFQGNSAPDKSGLPSDRFSAERTGGSVSTLTIQRTQQEDSAVYLCASSLLSLGGQPQHFGDGTRLSIL.

The CDR3 bases are TGTGCCAGCAGCTTAGGGGCGGGGGGAGAAACAGATACGCAGTATTTT. Its protein product is CASSLGAGGETDTQYF. This sequence joins TRBV7-3 and TRBJ2-3; 8 bases map to TRBD2. The J segment lost 3 bases and the V segment lost 2 bases, leaving 7 bases of the junction unmatched. CDR3 size: 16 residues. CDR1 SGHTA and CDR2 FQGTGA come from the germline V gene.

The chain has TRBV19 and TRBJ2-7, with 10 bases that match TRBD2. V shed 3 bases, J shed 0 bases, and the junction held 2 bases outside the gene matches. Per the germline V gene, CDR1 is LNHDA and CDR2 is SQIVND (reference sequence). The length of the CDR3 is 15 residues. Here the CDR3 DNA reads TGTGCCAGTAGTATGGGACTAGCGTTCTCCTACGAGCAGTACTTC. Translation: CASSMGLAFSYEQYF.